A single sample gave rise to the 23 T cell receptor beta chains below, sequenced in a study of T cells after yellow fever vaccination. From the 5' RACE reads, TCRdb called clonotypes with MiXCR, one entry per CDR3 protein. The sample carries a few hundred thousand distinct CDR3 sequences, 3.6% recorded once. Specimen: PBMCs, collected 15 days after the yellow fever booster vaccination. The receptors were gathered from a man younger than 35 who received the YFV17D yellow fever vaccine.

This clonotype showed up many times. The chain uses TRBV28 and TRBJ2-2; TRBD1 might be the D (5 bases). Trimming pared 2 bases from V and 3 bases from J, leaving 10 bases between. Germline CDR1 MDHEN, CDR2 SYDVKM. The CDR3 extends over 15 amino acids. The CDR3 DNA is TGTGCCAGCAGTTTAATCTCAGGGTACACCGGGGAGCTGTTTTTT. Translated: CASSLISGYTGELFF.

This clonotype was picked up many times. This chain links TRBV11-2 with TRBJ1-2; D ambiguous. V dropped 0 bases and J dropped 8 bases, with 10 bases sitting between them. CDR3 length: 13 amino acids. CDR1 and CDR2 (germline): SGHAT, FQNNGV. The CDR3 spells CASSLDFVGGYTF. In DNA form, the CDR3 reads TGTGCCAGCAGCTTAGATTTCGTGGGAGGCTACACCTTC.

This clonotype was detected ten times or more. The chain employs TRBV12-3 or TRBV12-4 and TRBJ1-3; 9 bases are a match to TRBD1. The CDR3 runs 15 residues. The V gene end was trimmed by 4 bases and the J gene end by 4 bases; junction bases not matched to a gene: 5. The CDR3 reads CASSSGQGSGNTIYF. CDR3 sequence (DNA): TGTGCCAGCAGTTCGGGACAGGGATCCGGAAACACCATATATTTT.

This clonotype was found a few times. The chain is built from TRBV5-4 and TRBJ2-5, with D perhaps matching TRBD1 or TRBD2 (5 bases each). The length of the CDR3 is 15 residues. Looked up from germline, CDR1 is SGHNT and CDR2 is YYREEE (reference sequence). The V end lost 4 bases, the J end lost 1 base, and 14 bases lay between the germline ends. The chain's CDR3 is CASSDASGAQETQYF. Written as DNA, the CDR3 is TGTGCCAGCAGCGACGCCTCCGGGGCCCAAGAGACCCAGTACTTC.

This clonotype was counted many times. The rearrangement links TRBV20-1 to TRBJ2-7, with TRBD2 matching 7 bases. This CDR3 region has 13 residues. Germline values: CDR1 DFQATT, CDR2 SNEGSKA (reference sequence). Trimming at V came to 3 bases and at J to 3 bases, leaving 5 bases not matched to a gene. The CDR3 loop is CSASSPGGYEQYF. The CDR3 DNA reads TGCAGTGCTAGTTCGCCGGGGGGCTACGAGCAGTACTTC.

This clonotype was detected many times. The CDR3: CASSVTIGAFF. In nucleotides, the CDR3 is TGTGCCAGCAGCGTGACAATCGGAGCTTTCTTT. The chain recombines TRBV2 with TRBJ1-1; no reliable D call. The CDR3 is made up of 11 amino acids. Germline V CDR1 and CDR2: SNHLY, FYNNEI. V lost 6 bases, J lost 10 bases, and 12 bases lay in between.

This clonotype has just a few counts. The rearrangement joins TRBV5-1 to TRBJ2-5; TRBD1 aligns across 8 bases. Germline V gene data show CDR1 as SGHRS and CDR2 as YFSETQ. CDR3 length: 14 amino acids. Trimming at V came to 4 bases and at J to 5 bases, leaving 7 bases not matched to a gene. The CDR3 DNA is TGCGCCAGCAGCATAGGCAGGGGGCTGGAGACCCAGTACTTC. It translates to CASSIGRGLETQYF.

This clonotype was seen ten or more times. V gene TRBV14 combines with J gene TRBJ2-5; either TRBD1 or TRBD2 may supply D (6 bases each). This CDR3 has 16 residues. Germline loops: CDR1 SGHDN, CDR2 FVKESK. Between the trimmed V and J ends, which lost 2 bases and 5 bases, there was a span of 18 bases. CDR3 amino acids: CASSQMGSGAIETQYF. The CDR3 DNA follows: TGTGCCAGCAGCCAAATGGGTTCGGGGGCTATCGAGACCCAGTACTTC.

This clonotype was picked up many times. This sequence joins TRBV12-3 or TRBV12-4 and TRBJ2-3; D is perhaps TRBD2 (5 bases). There are 15 residues in the CDR3. V dropped 5 bases and J dropped 6 bases, with 18 bases sitting between them. The CDR3 DNA sequence: TGTGCCAGCAGTCCCCGGCTAGCCCTCGGGGATACGCAGTATTTT. Protein: CASSPRLALGDTQYF.

This clonotype has ten or more counts. This chain links TRBV7-9 with TRBJ2-7, with D possibly matching TRBD2 (5 bases). V was shortened by 3 bases and J by 4 bases, with 22 bases between the two germline ends. From germline, CDR1 is SEHNR and CDR2 FQNEAQ (reference sequence). The CDR3 spans 17 residues. CDR3 in amino acids: CASSFGLPNEPQYEQYV. The DNA of the CDR3 is TGTGCCAGCAGCTTTGGACTCCCCAACGAGCCCCAGTACGAGCAGTACGTC.

This clonotype was counted at least ten times. The chain carries TRBV9 and TRBJ1-3; no definite D call. V was trimmed by 0 bases and J by 4 bases, leaving 17 bases between them. Germline-derived CDR1 and CDR2 are SGDLS and YYNGEE. There are 17 residues in the CDR3. CDR3 amino acids: CASSVDGVTIGGNTIYF. CDR3 in DNA: TGTGCCAGCAGCGTAGATGGAGTGACTATTGGCGGAAACACCATATATTTT.

This clonotype showed up many times. The CDR3 is CASSEGQRNTIYF. DNA for the CDR3: TGTGCCAGCAGCGAAGGACAGAGAAACACCATATATTTT. The V and J genes are TRBV12-3 or TRBV12-4 and TRBJ1-3; D possibly corresponds to TRBD1 (6 bases). Trimming left V 6 bases short and J 5 bases short, with 11 bases between. This CDR3 has 13 amino acids.

Many counts were recorded for this clonotype. The chain recombines TRBV7-9 with TRBJ1-2; possible D gene TRBD1, 5 bases. The V gene lost 5 bases and the J gene lost 2 bases, with 18 bases spanning the gap. CDR3 length equals 16 residues. Germline CDR1 SEHNR, CDR2 FQNEAQ (reference sequence). CDR3 amino acids: CASSPTADRGNYGYTF. CDR3 nucleotides: TGTGCCAGCAGCCCTACCGCCGACAGAGGGAACTATGGCTACACCTTC.

The rearrangement links TRBV7-3 to TRBJ2-7, with a possible D match to TRBD2 (6 bases). V shed 5 bases and J shed 4 bases, with 12 bases lying between them. Germline CDR1 reads SGHTA; CDR2 reads FQGTGA. CDR3 length: 13 amino acids. The CDR3 DNA follows: TGTGCCAGCAGCCGATCAGCGGGTTACGAGCAGTACTTC. Protein sequence: CASSRSAGYEQYF. Variable domain in full (rest from reference TRBV7-3 and TRBJ2-7): GAGVSQTPSNKVTEKGKYVELRCDPISGHTALYWYRQSLGQGPEFLIYFQGTGAADDSGLPNDRFFAVRPEGSVSTLKIQRTERGDSAVYLCASSRSAGYEQYFGPGTRLTVT.

Many counts were recorded for this clonotype. This sequence joins TRBV20-1 and TRBJ1-2; D is possibly TRBD1 (6 bases). With 7 bases removed from V and 8 bases from J, the gap between germline ends came to 26 bases. The CDR3 sequence is 15 residues long. Germline values: CDR1 DFQATT, CDR2 SNEGSKA (reference sequence). The CDR3 region has the DNA TGCAGTGTAACGATCCGGGACATCCCTCTCGAAGGCTACACCTTC. It specifies CSVTIRDIPLEGYTF.

At least ten counts were recorded for this clonotype. The chain combines TRBV14 with TRBJ1-6; D remains unclear. The CDR3 has 11 residues. Germline V gene lookup returns CDR1 SGHDN and CDR2 FVKESK. V was shortened by 3 bases and J by 12 bases, with 6 bases between the two germline ends. The CDR3 spells CASSHGLPLHF. CDR3 sequence (DNA): TGTGCCAGCAGCCACGGCCTACCCCTCCACTTT.

This clonotype was detected ten times or more. The gene calls are TRBV7-2 and TRBJ2-7; a possible D gene is TRBD1 (6 bases). CDR3 length equals 15 residues. Germline lookup yields CDR1 SGHTA and CDR2 FQGNSA. The germline V and J ends were trimmed by 5 bases and 4 bases, with 18 bases remaining between them. CDR3 coding DNA: TGTGCCAGCAGCGCTACCGGGACATCACCTTACGAGCAGTACTTC. This sequence encodes CASSATGTSPYEQYF.

This clonotype was seen at least ten times. V is TRBV12-3 or TRBV12-4 and J is TRBJ2-3, with TRBD2 identical over 11 bases. The CDR3 runs 14 residues. With V trimmed by 6 bases and J by 7 bases, 6 bases remained unmatched. The CDR3 nucleotides read TGTGCCAGCAGACGACTAGCGGGGTTGAATACGCAGTATTTT. Translation: CASRRLAGLNTQYF.

There are many counts of this clonotype. The gene calls are TRBV5-1 and TRBJ2-2, with D perhaps TRBD2 (5 bases). Deletions cut 4 bases from V and 4 bases from J, with 14 bases between. The germline gives CDR1 SGHRS, CDR2 YFSETQ. This CDR3 has 15 residues. Written as DNA, the CDR3 is TGCGCCAGCAGCCCCCGGGAATTGAGCACCGGGGAGCTGTTTTTT. The encoded protein is CASSPRELSTGELFF.

The table lists this clonotype with many counts. J is TRBJ2-3 and V is TRBV5-1; 8 bases fit TRBD2. The CDR3 covers 15 residues. Germline V gene lookup returns CDR1 SGHRS and CDR2 YFSETQ. The V gene end was trimmed by 7 bases and the J gene end by 5 bases; junction bases not matched to a gene: 12. The CDR3 reads CASGLGAGGEDTQYF. The CDR3 nucleotides read TGCGCCAGCGGCCTGGGGGCGGGGGGCGAAGATACGCAGTATTTT.

This clonotype was detected many times. The CDR3 coding sequence is TGCAGTGCCCCGACAGGGGGGCACTACGAGCAGTACTTC. It yields the protein CSAPTGGHYEQYF. The gene calls are TRBV20-1 and TRBJ2-7; 9 bases line up with TRBD1. Germline CDR1 and CDR2: DFQATT and SNEGSKA (reference sequence). This CDR3 spans 13 amino acids. The ends lost 6 bases at V and 3 bases at J; junction bases unmatched: 6.

In its sample, this clonotype was seen many times. This sequence joins TRBV5-1 and TRBJ2-2, with 7 bases fitting TRBD1. The CDR3 loop spans 15 amino acids. From germline, CDR1 is SGHRS and CDR2 YFSETQ. V shed 2 bases and J 4 bases; nucleotides not matched to a gene: 5. CDR3 amino acids: CASSLQGMGTGELFF. The DNA of the CDR3 is TGCGCCAGCAGCTTACAGGGGATGGGCACCGGGGAGCTGTTTTTT.

This clonotype appeared many times. V usage is TRBV7-3 and J usage is TRBJ2-3; no firm D call. From germline, CDR1 is SGHTA and CDR2 FQGTGA. Trimming removed 5 bases from V and 2 bases from J, with 11 bases in between. CDR3 size: 14 residues. Here the CDR3 DNA reads TGTGCCAGCAGCCCCGGACCAGCCACAGATACGCAGTATTTT. Translated, it gives CASSPGPATDTQYF.